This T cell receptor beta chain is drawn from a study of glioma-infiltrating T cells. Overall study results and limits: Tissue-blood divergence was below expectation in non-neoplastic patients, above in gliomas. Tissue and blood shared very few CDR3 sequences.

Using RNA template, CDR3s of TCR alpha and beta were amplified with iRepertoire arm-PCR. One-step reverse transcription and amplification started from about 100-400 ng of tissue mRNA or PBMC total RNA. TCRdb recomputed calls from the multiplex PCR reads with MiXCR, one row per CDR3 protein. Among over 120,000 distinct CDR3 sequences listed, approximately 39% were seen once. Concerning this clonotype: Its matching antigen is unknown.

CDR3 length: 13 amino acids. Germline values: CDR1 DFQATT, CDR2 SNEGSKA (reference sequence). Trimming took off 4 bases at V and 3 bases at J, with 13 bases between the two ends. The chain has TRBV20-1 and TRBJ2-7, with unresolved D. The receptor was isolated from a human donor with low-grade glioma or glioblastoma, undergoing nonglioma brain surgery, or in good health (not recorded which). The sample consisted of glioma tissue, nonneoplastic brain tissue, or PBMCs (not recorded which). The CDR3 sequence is CSAIVRTDYEQYF. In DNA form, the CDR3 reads TGCAGTGCTATAGTTCGGACCGACTACGAGCAGTACTTC.